This T cell receptor (beta chain) was sequenced in a study of PD-L1 blockade in urothelial cancer. The time point here: peripheral blood 6 weeks after treatment start. Germline loops: CDR1 MNHEY, CDR2 SMNVEV (reference sequence). This CDR3 region has 15 residues. Trimming removed 3 bases from V and 1 base from J; junction bases left unmatched: 2. Libraries were prepared by immunoSEQ multiplex PCR; TCRdb keeps only in-frame clonotypes and omits some of them. The sample has 120,000 or so clones, about 83% seen once. Source: PBMCs, taken around atezolizumab (anti-PD-L1) treatment. The clonotype comes from a man aged 45 to 65 with urothelial cancer. The J gene is TRBJ2-5, the V gene TRBV27; 10 bases line up with TRBD2. CDR3 in DNA: TGTGCCAGCAGTTTTCTAGCGGGGGCCCAAGAGACCCAGTACTTC. Translated, it gives CASSFLAGAQETQYF.